The 21 T cell receptor beta chains presented below share a single source sample, sequenced in a study of a mutant IDH1 vaccine in newly diagnosed glioma. These receptors have no known antigen. Clones were sequenced by immunoSEQ multiplex PCR, and TCRdb holds only the in-frame ones, with some missing. The data contain fewer than 70,000 clones, more than 80% of them singletons. The time point was: week 5, during vaccination. Topical imiquimod was applied with each vaccine dose, which held 300 ug of mutant IDH1 20-mer peptide. The sample consisted of PBMCs, taken from a glioma patient whose treatment included an IDH1 peptide vaccine. The receptors stem from a woman in her 40s with glioma.

The chain employs TRBV10-1 and TRBJ2-1, with D possibly being TRBD1 (6 bases). CDR1 is WNHNN and CDR2 is SYGVQD in the germline V gene (reference sequence). The V gene lost 6 bases and the J gene lost 4 bases, with 10 bases spanning the gap. This CDR3 has 13 residues. DNA for the CDR3: TGCGCCAGCAGCCTAGGACAGTACAATGAGCAGTTCTTC. Protein: CASSLGQYNEQFF.

The CDR3 DNA is TGTGCCACCAGCAACAGGGAACTAGCGGTGTACGAGCAGTACTTC. This gives the protein CATSNRELAVYEQYF. The chain uses TRBV15 and TRBJ2-7; 8 bases agree with TRBD2. J was trimmed by 4 bases and V by 4 bases; bases with no gene match: 9. CDR1 and CDR2 (germline): LNHNV, YYDKDF (reference sequence). The CDR3 extends over 15 amino acids.

The rearrangement links TRBV7-6 to TRBJ2-1; D possibly corresponds to TRBD2 (7 bases). Germline values: CDR1 SGHVS, CDR2 FNYEAQ. The CDR3 is made up of 11 amino acids. The germline V and J ends were trimmed by 1 base and 16 bases, with 11 bases remaining between them. CDR3 residues: CASSLEAGQFF. The CDR3 bases are TGTGCCAGCAGCTTAGAAGCGGGACAATTCTTC.

The chain joins TRBV28 to TRBJ2-5; 13 bases fit TRBD2. Germline CDR1 and CDR2: MDHEN and SYDVKM. After removal of 7 bases from V and 4 bases from J, the junction contained 6 bases not matched to a gene. The CDR3 loop spans 15 amino acids. CDR3 bases: TGTGCCAGCAAGGGACTAGCGGGATGGGGAGAGACCCAGTACTTC. It yields the protein CASKGLAGWGETQYF.

This clone was observed a few times. As DNA, the CDR3 is TGCGCCAGCAGCTTGAGGACAGGGGACGGAACTGAAGCTTTCTTT. As protein: CASSLRTGDGTEAFF. This chain joins TRBV5-1 and TRBJ1-1, with 9 bases aligning to TRBD1. With 1 base clipped from V and 5 bases from J, the junction kept 6 bases outside the gene matches. The CDR3 length is 15 residues. Germline assignment: CDR1 SGHRS and CDR2 YFSETQ.

V and J are TRBV27 and TRBJ1-5; no reliable D call. Trimming took off 8 bases at V and 5 bases at J, with 4 bases between the two ends. There are 10 residues in the CDR3. Germline CDR1 is MNHEY and CDR2 is SMNVEV (reference sequence). CDR3 region: CASGYQPQHF. CDR3 DNA sequence: TGTGCCAGCGGATATCAGCCCCAGCATTTT.

This chain uses TRBV5-6 with TRBJ1-4; TRBD1 matches 9 bases. The J segment lost 8 bases and the V segment lost 4 bases, leaving 9 bases of the junction unmatched. CDR1 and CDR2 from the germline V gene are SGHDT and YYEEEE. The CDR3 covers 15 residues. Written as DNA, the CDR3 is TGTGCCAGCAGCGCCCTCGGGACAGGGAACGAAAAACTGTTTTTT. Translated, it gives CASSALGTGNEKLFF.

The chain combines TRBV14 with TRBJ1-2; tentatively, D is TRBD1 (5 bases). In germline, CDR1 is SGHDN, CDR2 FVKESK. The CDR3 is 14 residues long. V was clipped by 2 bases and J by 4 bases, with 11 bases between them. CDR3 nucleotides: TGTGCCAGCAGCCAACAGGGTATTGGCTATGGCTACACCTTC. Its translation: CASSQQGIGYGYTF.

The CDR3 sequence: CASSGARWVKNEQFF. The CDR3 nucleotides are TGCGCCAGCAGCGGCGCACGATGGGTCAAAAATGAGCAGTTCTTC. V and J are TRBV5-1 and TRBJ2-1; D is undetermined. Germline loops: CDR1 SGHRS, CDR2 YFSETQ. The CDR3 consists of 15 residues. V lost 4 bases and J lost 7, with 18 bases in between.

The J gene is TRBJ1-6, the V gene TRBV2, with 7 nucleotides matching TRBD1. This CDR3 is built from 13 residues. With V trimmed by 6 bases and J by 7 bases, 3 bases remained unmatched. From germline, CDR1 is SNHLY and CDR2 FYNNEI. DNA of the CDR3: TGTGCCAGCAGCGGACAGGAGAATTCACCCCTCCACTTT. This encodes CASSGQENSPLHF. Based on the CDR3 plus reference TRBV2 and TRBJ1-6, the full variable domain is EPEVTQTPSHQVTQMGQEVILRCVPISNHLYFYWYRQILGQKVEFLVSFYNNEISEKSEIFDDQFSVERPDGSNFTLKIRSTKLEDSAMYFCASSGQENSPLHFGNGTRLTVT.

The rearrangement uses TRBV6-5 and TRBJ2-5; D not resolved. This CDR3 contains 14 residues. Between the trimmed V and J ends, which lost 0 bases and 5 bases, there was a span of 10 bases. Germline V lookup: CDR1 MNHEY, CDR2 SVGAGI. CDR3 nucleotide sequence: TGTGCCAGCAGTTACTCGGGCCGTGGGGAGACCCAGTACTTC. It specifies CASSYSGRGETQYF.

The rearrangement joins TRBV15 to TRBJ2-5, with D possibly being TRBD1 (6 bases). Per the germline V gene, CDR1 is LNHNV and CDR2 is YYDKDF (reference sequence). The CDR3 length is 12 residues. With 8 bases removed from V and 5 bases from J, the gap between germline ends came to 12 bases. CDR3 amino acids: CATHQGSETQYF. For the CDR3, the DNA is TGTGCCACCCACCAGGGGTCCGAGACCCAGTACTTC. The full variable domain, with the rest looked up from reference TRBV15 and TRBJ2-5, is DAMVIQNPRYQVTQFGKPVTLSCSQTLNHNVMYWYQQKSSQAPKLLFHYYDKDFNNEADTPDNFQSRRPNTSFCFLDIRSPGLGDTAMYLCATHQGSETQYFGPGTRLLVL.

This chain links TRBV2 with TRBJ2-7; 11 nucleotides line up with TRBD2. The CDR3 is 13 residues long. CDR1 SNHLY and CDR2 FYNNEI come from the germline V gene. The ends lost 6 bases at V and 7 bases at J; junction bases unmatched: 5. The CDR3 DNA reads TGTGCCAGCAGACTAGCGGGAGTCCTGGAGCAGTACTTC. It is translated as CASRLAGVLEQYF.

The gene calls are TRBV19 and TRBJ1-2, with D maybe TRBD1 (5 bases). This CDR3 comprises 13 residues. Trimming removed 6 bases from V and 2 bases from J, with 10 bases in between. Per germline, CDR1 LNHDA and CDR2 SQIVND (reference sequence). The CDR3 region has the DNA TGTGCCAGTAGGGAGGGACTGAACTATGGCTACACCTTC. Protein product: CASREGLNYGYTF. Full variable domain (missing parts from reference TRBV19 and TRBJ1-2): DGGITQSPKYLFRKEGQNVTLSCEQNLNHDAMYWYRQDPGQGLRLIYYSQIVNDFQKGDIAEGYSVSREKKESFPLTVTSAQKNPTAFYLCASREGLNYGYTFGSGTRLTVV.

The chain uses TRBV4-1 and TRBJ1-1; D is unclear. The ends were cut back, 2 bases at V and 6 bases at J, with 7 bases in the middle. Germline values: CDR1 MGHRA, CDR2 YSYEKL. The CDR3 covers 12 residues. CDR3 bases: TGCGCCAGCAGCCAACTGGGTTCTGAAGCTTTCTTT. Amino acid sequence: CASSQLGSEAFF.

The chain carries TRBV5-1 and TRBJ1-2; D is ambiguous. The CDR3 runs to 14 residues. The V end lost 3 bases, the J end lost 4 bases, and 13 bases lay between the germline ends. Germline lookup yields CDR1 SGHRS and CDR2 YFSETQ. DNA for the CDR3: TGCGCCAGCAGCTCCTTAGACGGAAGCTATGGCTACACCTTC. Protein sequence: CASSSLDGSYGYTF.

The genes are TRBV7-2 and TRBJ1-2; 7 bases fit TRBD1. The CDR3 is 13 residues long. Germline V gives CDR1 SGHTA, CDR2 FQGNSA. Trimming cost V 5 bases and J 8 bases; bases outside gene matches: 8. The DNA of the CDR3 is TGTGCCAGCAGCAGACAGGGTTCGTTCGGCTACACCTTC. This gives the protein CASSRQGSFGYTF.

CDR3 residues: CAWSPQGVRVSTNAQYF. Written as DNA, the CDR3 is TGTGCCTGGAGTCCCCAGGGGGTACGGGTCTCCACTAACGCGCAGTATTTT. The V and J genes are TRBV30 and TRBJ2-3; 7 bases agree with TRBD1. The CDR3 runs to 17 residues. V shed 2 bases and J 10 bases; nucleotides not matched to a gene: 21. Per germline, CDR1 GTSNPN and CDR2 SVGIG (reference sequence).

V is TRBV23-1 and J is TRBJ2-7, with D possibly TRBD1 on 6 matching bases. TRBV23-1 has ORF status, its function being uncertain. V was trimmed by 1 base and J by 4 bases, leaving 20 bases between them. This CDR3 has 17 residues. CDR3 in DNA: TGCGCCAGCAGTCAATTTCCAGGGGAAAAAGCTGGGTACGAGCAGTACTTC. Its translation is CASSQFPGEKAGYEQYF.

Comments on this clone: The same CDR3 arises from other DNA sequences in this sample as well. The chain is built from TRBV7-9 and TRBJ2-1; D not certain. Germline V gene lookup returns CDR1 SEHNR and CDR2 FQNEAQ (reference sequence). This CDR3 has 13 amino acids. V was shortened by 0 bases and J by 6 bases, with 6 bases between the two germline ends. The DNA of the CDR3 is TGTGCCAGCAGCTTAGCCGCAGGCAATGAGCAGTTCTTC. Its translation: CASSLAAGNEQFF.

This clone qualifies as medium-sized (0.01 to 0.1%). CDR3 sequence (DNA): TGTGCCAGTAGGACCGATGCCCTTGAAGCTTTCTTT. It specifies CASRTDALEAFF. The rearrangement uses TRBV19 and TRBJ1-1; D is uncertain. Trimming removed 6 bases at V and 7 bases at J, with 12 bases between. The CDR3 is made up of 12 amino acids. Per germline, CDR1 LNHDA and CDR2 SQIVND (reference sequence).